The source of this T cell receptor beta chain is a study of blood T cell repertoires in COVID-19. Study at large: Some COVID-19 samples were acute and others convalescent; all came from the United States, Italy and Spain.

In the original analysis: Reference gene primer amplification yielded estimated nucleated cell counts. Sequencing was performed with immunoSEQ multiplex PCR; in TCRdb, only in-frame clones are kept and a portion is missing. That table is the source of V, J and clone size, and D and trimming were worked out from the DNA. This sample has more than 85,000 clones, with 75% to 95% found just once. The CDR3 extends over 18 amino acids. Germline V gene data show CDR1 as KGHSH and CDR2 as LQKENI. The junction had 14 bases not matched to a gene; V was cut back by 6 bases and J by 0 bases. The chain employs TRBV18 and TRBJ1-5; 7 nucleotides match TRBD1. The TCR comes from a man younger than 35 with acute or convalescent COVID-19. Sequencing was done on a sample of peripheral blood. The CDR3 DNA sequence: TGTGCCAGCTCTCAAGACAGGGCAATGGCAAGTAGCAATCAGCCCCAGCATTTT. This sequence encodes CASSQDRAMASSNQPQHF. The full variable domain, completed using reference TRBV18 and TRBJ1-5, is NAGVMQNPRHLVRRRGQEARLRCSPMKGHSHVYWYRQLPEEGLKFMVYLQKENIIDESGMPKERFSAEFPKEGPSILRIQQVVRGDSAAYFCASSQDRAMASSNQPQHFGDGTRLSIL.